This paragraph covers one TCR beta chain sequence. Its antigen is unidentified. Assay: immunoSEQ multiplex PCR; the TCRdb copy retains only in-frame clones and omits some. This table has roughly 70,000 clones, roughly nine tenths appearing once. These data belong to a study of T cell responses to AZD1222 COVID-19 vaccine. Broader study findings: The study found vaccine-associated CD4 TCRs spanning spike, dominant at 160-218 and 743-854. Researchers took repertoire samples only after the peak T cell response had come.

Looked up from germline, CDR1 is MNHNY and CDR2 is SVGAGI (reference sequence). The CDR3 is made up of 17 amino acids. V trimming: 5 bases; J trimming: 7 bases; junction bases outside the gene matches: 14. This clonotype was sampled from an adult who received the AZD1222 COVID-19 vaccine. V is TRBV6-6 and J is TRBJ2-1; TRBD1 matches 10 bases. Sample: peripheral blood, taken 28 days after the second AZD1222 dose. CDR3 region: CASSRPSSGQGNNEQFF. In nucleotides, the CDR3 is TGTGCCAGCAGTCGCCCCTCCTCGGGACAGGGGAATAATGAGCAGTTCTTC.